What follows are 8 T cell receptor beta chains derived from one specimen sequenced in a study of PD-1 blockade in classical Hodgkin lymphoma. Autologous stem cell transplantation was followed by relapse in every patient, and brentuximab vedotin exposure varied. TCRdb keeps only in-frame clones here, not all; method: immunoSEQ multiplex PCR. This sample yields approximately 84,000 clones, of which roughly 89% are seen a single time; approximately 22% belongs to the top ten. The starting material was peripheral blood mononuclear cells (PBMCs), obtained at baseline. The receptor source for this set is a human donor with classical Hodgkin lymphoma.

This clone was detected a few times. The chain carries TRBV30 and TRBJ1-2; D is possibly TRBD1 (6 bases). The CDR3 spans 13 residues. CDR1 and CDR2 from the germline V gene are GTSNPN and SVGIG (reference sequence). V lost 3 bases and J lost 4, with 12 bases in between. Here the CDR3 reads CAWRPDSSYGYTF. The DNA of the CDR3 is TGTGCCTGGAGGCCGGACAGCTCCTATGGCTACACCTTC.

This chain joins TRBV6-5 and TRBJ1-1; D might be TRBD1 (6 bases). The V and J ends lost 6 bases and 2 bases respectively, with 16 bases between them. The CDR3 is 15 residues long. Germline V CDR1 and CDR2: MNHEY, SVGAGI. In DNA form, the CDR3 reads TGTGCCAGCAGGGAACAGGGCGACGGAAACACTGAAGCTTTCTTT. It codes for CASREQGDGNTEAFF.

The gene calls are TRBV6-6 and TRBJ2-1; D unresolved. The CDR3 has 12 residues. Germline CDR1 and CDR2: MNHNY and SVGAGI (reference sequence). V was pared by 1 base and J by 5 bases, with 3 bases between. The CDR3 nucleotides read TGTGCCAGCAGTTACTTCGACAATGAGCAGTTCTTC. Amino acids: CASSYFDNEQFF.

The chain joins TRBV7-9 to TRBJ2-2; D is undetermined. The CDR3 covers 15 residues. Trimming left V 1 base short and J 4 bases short, with 10 bases between. Germline CDR1 reads SEHNR; CDR2 reads FQNEAQ (reference sequence). The CDR3 sequence is CASSLVWPATGELFF. The DNA for the CDR3 is TGTGCCAGCAGCTTAGTTTGGCCAGCCACCGGGGAGCTGTTTTTT.

The chain carries TRBV27 and TRBJ1-1, with 8 bases identical to TRBD1. The length of the CDR3 is 15 residues. Trimming cost V 5 bases and J 0 bases; bases outside gene matches: 5. CDR1 is MNHEY and CDR2 is SMNVEV in the germline V gene (reference sequence). CDR3 protein: CASSMQGAVNTEAFF. The CDR3 DNA follows: TGTGCCAGCAGTATGCAGGGGGCCGTGAACACTGAAGCTTTCTTT.

The chain couples TRBV5-1 to TRBJ1-1, with D possibly matching TRBD1 (6 bases). Per germline, CDR1 SGHRS and CDR2 YFSETQ. Trimming left V 3 bases short and J 4 bases short, with 13 bases between. The CDR3 consists of 14 residues. The CDR3 is CASSSEGGGTEAFF. The CDR3 DNA is TGCGCCAGCAGCTCGGAGGGGGGTGGCACTGAAGCTTTCTTT. The full variable domain, its missing parts supplied by reference TRBV5-1 and TRBJ1-1, is KAGVTQTPRYLIKTRGQQVTLSCSPISGHRSVSWYQQTPGQGLQFLFEYFSETQRNKGNFPGRFSGRQFSNSRSEMNVSTLELGDSALYLCASSSEGGGTEAFFGQGTRLTVV.

About this clone itself: Other DNA sequences of this sample code for an identical CDR3. This sequence joins TRBV5-6 and TRBJ1-2, with D perhaps matching TRBD1 (5 bases). The germline V and J ends were trimmed by 0 bases and 2 bases, with 5 bases remaining between them. Germline V lookup: CDR1 SGHDT, CDR2 YYEEEE. This CDR3 is built from 13 residues. The CDR3 DNA reads as TGTGCCAGCAGCTTGGCAGGGAACTATGGCTACACCTTC. As protein: CASSLAGNYGYTF.

V and J are TRBV7-2 and TRBJ1-2, with D unclear. Germline CDR1 SGHTA, CDR2 FQGNSA. The CDR3 has 15 residues. The V end lost 2 bases, the J end lost 6 bases, and 16 bases lay between the germline ends. The CDR3 here is CASSLIWAEENGYTF. CDR3 sequence (DNA): TGTGCCAGCAGCTTAATCTGGGCAGAAGAGAATGGCTACACCTTC.